A selection of T cell receptor beta chains follows, all from one sample in a study of T cell responses to AZD1222 COVID-19 vaccine. Only in-frame clones appear in the TCRdb table, and some are missing; sequencing was by immunoSEQ multiplex PCR. The data contain around 140,000 clones, approximately 90% of them singletons. The sequencing used peripheral blood, collected 28 days after the second AZD1222 dose. The source is an adult who received the AZD1222 COVID-19 vaccine. CDR3s include the opening cysteine and the closing phenylalanine or tryptophan. The D gene is left open where the match is weak. Where a row states a size, it is once, few, many or the class of an expanded clone; other rows omit it.

clone size: -
J gene: TRBJ2-3
D gene: TRBD2
V gene: TRBV7-9
CDR3 DNA: TGTGCCAGCACCCCCGGCACTAGCGGGGCCCAGACGCAGTATTTT
CDR3 protein: CASTPGTSGAQTQYF

clone size: -
J gene: TRBJ2-2
D gene: TRBD1
V gene: TRBV5-1
CDR3 DNA: TGCGCCAGCAGCTTGGCACAGGGGCCCGGAGCTCGGGAGCTGTTTTTT
CDR3 protein: CASSLAQGPGARELFF

clone size: -
J gene: TRBJ2-3
D gene: -
V gene: TRBV9
CDR3 DNA: TGTGCCAGCAGCGTAGAAGCCGGAAGCACAGATACGCAGTATTTT
CDR3 protein: CASSVEAGSTDTQYF

clone size: -
J gene: TRBJ2-1
D gene: -
V gene: TRBV6-5
CDR3 DNA: TGTGCCAGCAGTTATGACAGAAAGGATGAGCAGTTCTTC
CDR3 protein: CASSYDRKDEQFF

clone size: -
J gene: TRBJ2-1
D gene: TRBD2
V gene: TRBV25-1
CDR3 DNA: TGTGCCAGCAGTGAATCCGTCGGGACTAGCGCCTCCTACAATGAGCAGTTCTTC
CDR3 protein: CASSESVGTSASYNEQFF

clone size: -
J gene: TRBJ1-1
D gene: -
V gene: TRBV11-2
CDR3 DNA: TGTGCCAGCAGCCCCTACCTCGGGGTTTGGTCTGAAGCTTTCTTT
CDR3 protein: CASSPYLGVWSEAFF

clone size: -
J gene: TRBJ2-3
D gene: -
V gene: TRBV10-3
CDR3 DNA: TGTGCCATCAGTGAGCTGGGGTCCAACACAGATACGCAGTATTTT
CDR3 protein: CAISELGSNTDTQYF

clone size: -
J gene: TRBJ1-4
D gene: -
V gene: TRBV28
CDR3 DNA: TGTGCCAGCAGTTTATCGACAGATGAAAAACTGTTTTTT
CDR3 protein: CASSLSTDEKLFF

clone size: few
J gene: TRBJ1-5
D gene: -
V gene: TRBV9
CDR3 DNA: TGTGCCAGCAGCGTAGACGGTGGGGCCAATCAGCCCCAGCATTTT
CDR3 protein: CASSVDGGANQPQHF

clone size: -
J gene: TRBJ2-5
D gene: TRBD2
V gene: TRBV5-6
CDR3 DNA: TGTGCCAGCAGCTTGCCGGATAGCGGGAAACAAGAGACCCAGTACTTC
CDR3 protein: CASSLPDSGKQETQYF

clone size: -
J gene: TRBJ2-3
D gene: -
V gene: TRBV11-3
CDR3 DNA: TGTGCCAGCCACGGAGGTGGGGATACGCAGTATTTT
CDR3 protein: CASHGGGDTQYF

clone size: -
J gene: TRBJ2-5
D gene: TRBD2
V gene: TRBV2
CDR3 DNA: TGTGCCAGCAGTGAGGCTAGCGGGGGGGCGGTGACCCAGTACTTC
CDR3 protein: CASSEASGGAVTQYF

clone size: -
J gene: TRBJ1-6
D gene: -
V gene: TRBV18
CDR3 DNA: TGTGCCAGCTCACGCGATTCAAGTTATAATTCACCCCTCCACTTT
CDR3 protein: CASSRDSSYNSPLHF

clone size: -
J gene: TRBJ2-5
D gene: TRBD2
V gene: TRBV7-2
CDR3 DNA: TGTGCCAGCAGCTTAGAGAGCGGGAGCGTTGAGACCCAGTACTTC
CDR3 protein: CASSLESGSVETQYF

clone size: once
J gene: TRBJ2-1
D gene: TRBD2
V gene: TRBV7-9
CDR3 DNA: TGTGCCAGCAGCCAGGGACTAGCGGGAGGTTCCTACAATGAGCAGTTCTTC
CDR3 protein: CASSQGLAGGSYNEQFF

clone size: -
J gene: TRBJ1-2
D gene: -
V gene: TRBV14
CDR3 DNA: TGTGCCAGCAGCCAAGATAGCCGTTACGGCTACACCTTC
CDR3 protein: CASSQDSRYGYTF

clone size: once
J gene: TRBJ2-7
D gene: -
V gene: TRBV11-3
CDR3 DNA: TGTGCCAGCAGCTTAGCCTCCTACGAGCAGTACTTC
CDR3 protein: CASSLASYEQYF

clone size: -
J gene: TRBJ2-5
D gene: -
V gene: TRBV7-8
CDR3 DNA: TGTGCCAGCAGAAGGAGGGGTCGAGAGACCCAGTACTTC
CDR3 protein: CASRRRGRETQYF

clone size: -
J gene: TRBJ1-4
D gene: -
V gene: TRBV30
CDR3 DNA: TGTGCCTGGAGCCCCGGGGCAGGAGCCACGGGAAAACTGTTTTTT
CDR3 protein: CAWSPGAGATGKLFF

clone size: once
J gene: TRBJ2-7
D gene: -
V gene: TRBV5-1
CDR3 DNA: TGCGCCAGCAGCCCCGCTCAGGGAATTTCCTACGAGCAGTACTTC
CDR3 protein: CASSPAQGISYEQYF

clone size: -
J gene: TRBJ2-1
D gene: -
V gene: TRBV5-1
CDR3 DNA: TGCGCCAGCAGCTTGCAACAGAGCTCCTACAATGAGCAGTTCTTC
CDR3 protein: CASSLQQSSYNEQFF

clone size: -
J gene: TRBJ2-7
D gene: TRBD2
V gene: TRBV5-4
CDR3 DNA: TGTGCCAGCAGCTTCGAACTAGCGGAATCCTACGAGCAGTACTTC
CDR3 protein: CASSFELAESYEQYF

clone size: few
J gene: TRBJ2-7
D gene: TRBD1
V gene: TRBV30
CDR3 DNA: TGTGCCTGGGGGACAGGGGGTTTCGGCGAGCAGTACTTC
CDR3 protein: CAWGTGGFGEQYF

clone size: -
J gene: TRBJ1-1
D gene: -
V gene: TRBV30
CDR3 DNA: TGTGCCTGGAGTTTAGGGCAGAACACTGAAGCTTTCTTT
CDR3 protein: CAWSLGQNTEAFF

clone size: -
J gene: TRBJ1-4
D gene: TRBD1
V gene: TRBV29-1
CDR3 DNA: TGCAGCGTTCAGGGGGTGGGTGAAAAACTGTTTTTT
CDR3 protein: CSVQGVGEKLFF

clone size: -
J gene: TRBJ1-2
D gene: -
V gene: TRBV6-1
CDR3 DNA: TGTGCCAGCAGTGATATACAGATCTATGGCTACACCTTC
CDR3 protein: CASSDIQIYGYTF

clone size: -
J gene: TRBJ1-2
D gene: -
V gene: TRBV15
CDR3 DNA: TGTGCCACCAGCAGAGGACGCGGGAGCAGGGGAATCTATGGCTACACCTTC
CDR3 protein: CATSRGRGSRGIYGYTF

clone size: -
J gene: TRBJ2-1
D gene: -
V gene: TRBV7-2
CDR3 DNA: TGTGCCAGCAGCTTACGCGGTGGGGGGGCAACCAATGAGCAGTTCTTC
CDR3 protein: CASSLRGGGATNEQFF

clone size: -
J gene: TRBJ2-5
D gene: TRBD2
V gene: TRBV7-2
CDR3 DNA: TGTGCCAGCAGCTTAGGTACTAGCGGGGTCCCGGGGACCCAGTACTTC
CDR3 protein: CASSLGTSGVPGTQYF

clone size: -
J gene: TRBJ2-1
D gene: TRBD2
V gene: TRBV7-6
CDR3 DNA: TGTGCCAGCAGCTTAAGAACTAGCGGGCATGAGCAGTTCTTC
CDR3 protein: CASSLRTSGHEQFF

clone size: once
J gene: TRBJ2-3
D gene: -
V gene: TRBV15
CDR3 DNA: TGTGCCACCAGCAGAGAAGTCCAGGGTAGCACAGATACGCAGTATTTT
CDR3 protein: CATSREVQGSTDTQYF

clone size: once
J gene: TRBJ1-2
D gene: -
V gene: TRBV4-1
CDR3 DNA: TGCGCCAGCAGCCAAGTACTACAGGGTGCTGGCTACACCTTC
CDR3 protein: CASSQVLQGAGYTF

clone size: -
J gene: TRBJ1-1
D gene: -
V gene: TRBV25-1
CDR3 DNA: TGTGCCACATCCGACGACCTTATGAACACTGAAGCTTTCTTT
CDR3 protein: CATSDDLMNTEAFF

clone size: -
J gene: TRBJ1-1
D gene: TRBD1
V gene: TRBV10-3
CDR3 DNA: TGTGCCACCCTCCTAAGTCCCGGGACAGGGAACACTGAAGCTTTCTTT
CDR3 protein: CATLLSPGTGNTEAFF

clone size: -
J gene: TRBJ1-1
D gene: -
V gene: TRBV5-1
CDR3 DNA: TGCGCCAGCAGCTTGACTGTAAACACTGAAGCTTTCTTT
CDR3 protein: CASSLTVNTEAFF

clone size: -
J gene: TRBJ2-1
D gene: TRBD2
V gene: TRBV7-6
CDR3 DNA: TGTGCCAGCAGCCACCCCCCGGGACTAGCGGGTCCCCCCCGCCTGTGGGAGCAGTTCTTC
CDR3 protein: CASSHPPGLAGPPRLWEQFF

clone size: -
J gene: TRBJ1-5
D gene: -
V gene: TRBV2
CDR3 DNA: TGTGCCAGCAGTGACTTAGGCACAAGGGGCAATCAGCCCCAGCATTTT
CDR3 protein: CASSDLGTRGNQPQHF

clone size: -
J gene: TRBJ2-7
D gene: -
V gene: TRBV5-5
CDR3 DNA: TGTGCCAGCAGCGTCGACCCACTCAGCTACGAGCAGTACTTC
CDR3 protein: CASSVDPLSYEQYF

clone size: -
J gene: TRBJ2-1
D gene: -
V gene: TRBV25-1
CDR3 DNA: TGTGCCAGCAGTTACCTGGGCAATGAGCAGTTCTTC
CDR3 protein: CASSYLGNEQFF